Each of the 31 T cell receptor beta chains below was sequenced from the same sample in a study of blood T cell repertoires in COVID-19. Repertoires were generated with immunoSEQ multiplex PCR, while TCRdb's copy carries only in-frame clones and drops some. The table shows approximately 36,000 clones, with roughly 80% occurring only once. Sequencing used peripheral blood. These receptors were taken from a man aged 50 to 59 with active COVID-19.

The V gene is TRBV12-5, the J gene TRBJ2-3, with 15 nucleotides matching TRBD2. This CDR3 has 16 amino acids. In germline, CDR1 is LGHNT, CDR2 FRNRAP. V lost 5 bases and J lost 5; bases outside the gene matches: 5. The CDR3 spells CASGTSGLAGGDTQYF. The DNA of the CDR3 is TGTGCTAGTGGTACCTCGGGACTAGCGGGGGGAGATACGCAGTATTTT.

The V and J genes are TRBV5-1 and TRBJ1-6; D call uncertain. V was trimmed by 2 bases and J by 0 bases, leaving 21 bases between them. This CDR3 contains 20 residues. Per the germline V gene, CDR1 is SGHRS and CDR2 is YFSETQ. CDR3 nucleotide sequence: TGCGCCAGCAGCTTTGGCGCCGGACTGACGCTCAGCTCCTATAATTCACCCCTCCACTTT. Amino acids: CASSFGAGLTLSSYNSPLHF.

V usage is TRBV7-9 and J usage is TRBJ1-3, with D possibly matching TRBD1 (5 bases). The ends were cut back, 2 bases at V and 3 bases at J, with 14 bases in the middle. CDR1 is SEHNR and CDR2 is FQNEAQ in the germline V gene (reference sequence). CDR3 size: 16 residues. CDR3 bases: TGTGCCAGCAGCTTAACGGGGGTCCGACTTGGAAACACCATATATTTT. Residues: CASSLTGVRLGNTIYF. The whole variable domain, filled in from reference TRBV7-9 and TRBJ1-3, reads DTGVSQNPRHKITKRGQNVTFRCDPISEHNRLYWYRQTLGQGPEFLTYFQNEAQLEKSRLLSDRFSAERPKGSFSTLEIQRTEQGDSAMYLCASSLTGVRLGNTIYFGEGSWLTVV.

This sequence joins TRBV5-1 and TRBJ2-7, with a possible D match to TRBD2 (6 bases). Trimming shortened V by 1 base and J by 2 bases, and 10 bases separated the two germline ends. The CDR3 is 14 amino acids. Germline V CDR1 and CDR2: SGHRS, YFSETQ. CDR3 in amino acids: CASSLWGEAYEQYF. The CDR3 DNA is TGCGCCAGCAGCTTGTGGGGGGAGGCCTACGAGCAGTACTTC.

The chain joins TRBV18 to TRBJ1-2; TRBD1 agrees at 9 bases. There are 17 residues in the CDR3. V gave up 3 bases and J gave up 4 bases; unmatched junction bases: 12. CDR1 KGHSH and CDR2 LQKENI come from the germline V gene. The CDR3 sequence: CASSPLSTGQGTYGYTF. CDR3 in DNA: TGTGCCAGCTCACCCCTTAGTACAGGACAGGGGACCTATGGCTACACCTTC. The full variable domain, its missing parts supplied by reference TRBV18 and TRBJ1-2, is NAGVMQNPRHLVRRRGQEARLRCSPMKGHSHVYWYRQLPEEGLKFMVYLQKENIIDESGMPKERFSAEFPKEGPSILRIQQVVRGDSAAYFCASSPLSTGQGTYGYTFGSGTRLTVV.

This clone has a single count. The chain is built from TRBV5-6 and TRBJ2-2, with D perhaps TRBD2 (5 bases). The germline V and J ends were trimmed by 2 bases and 5 bases, with 16 bases remaining between them. Germline CDR1 SGHDT, CDR2 YYEEEE. The CDR3 covers 16 residues. The CDR3 protein is CASSFSRGAGTGELFF. Written as DNA, the CDR3 is TGTGCCAGCAGCTTTTCCCGGGGTGCTGGAACCGGGGAGCTGTTTTTT.

This rearrangement joins TRBV4-2 to TRBJ2-1, with 7 bases fitting TRBD2. V was clipped by 4 bases and J by 3 bases; unmatched bases: 9. This CDR3 has 16 amino acids. Germline V CDR1 and CDR2: LGHNA, YNFKEQ. CDR3 sequence reads: CASSPRSGGGYNEQFF. CDR3 DNA sequence: TGTGCCAGCAGCCCTCGGTCGGGCGGGGGCTACAATGAGCAGTTCTTC.

The V call is TRBV5-1, the J call TRBJ2-4; TRBD2 aligns across 9 bases. The V and J ends lost 0 bases and 1 base, in that order; junction bases with no gene match: 11. The germline CDR1 and CDR2 sequences are SGHRS and YFSETQ. This CDR3 region has 19 residues. In nucleotides, the CDR3 is TGCGCCAGCAGCTTGGAGGCTAGCGGGGCTCTCCGGGCCAAAAACATTCAGTACTTC. This codes for CASSLEASGALRAKNIQYF.

This clone was seen a single time. This rearrangement joins TRBV27 to TRBJ1-2, with D unresolved. The CDR3 runs to 16 residues. Trimming took 3 bases from V and 5 from J, leaving 19 bases between them. CDR1 is MNHEY and CDR2 is SMNVEV in the germline V gene (reference sequence). The CDR3, as DNA: TGTGCCAGCAGTTTGGGCCCTCCTCCGGCGATTTATGGCTACACCTTC. Translated, it gives CASSLGPPPAIYGYTF.

This clone was found once. The gene calls are TRBV19 and TRBJ2-1, with a tentative D call TRBD1 (5 bases). This CDR3 is built from 16 residues. Trimming removed 4 bases at V and 2 bases at J, with 15 bases between. CDR1 LNHDA and CDR2 SQIVND come from the germline V gene (reference sequence). CDR3 bases: TGTGCCAGTAGTACAAGGGTGGGGCGCCCCTACAATGAGCAGTTCTTC. It is translated as CASSTRVGRPYNEQFF.

This clone appeared once. The rearrangement joins TRBV5-1 to TRBJ1-5, with D unclear. There are 13 residues in the CDR3. The germline gives CDR1 SGHRS, CDR2 YFSETQ. The V end lost 0 bases, the J end lost 3 bases, and 4 bases lay between the germline ends. The CDR3 DNA is TGCGCCAGCAGCTTGGGAGACAATCAGCCCCAGCATTTT. Translation gives CASSLGDNQPQHF.

The chain uses TRBV18 and TRBJ1-4, with D possibly TRBD1 on 5 matching bases. Deletions cut 6 bases from V and 0 bases from J, with 14 bases between. The germline V gene encodes CDR1 KGHSH and CDR2 LQKENI. CDR3 length equals 16 residues. The CDR3 sequence: CASSRWQGTTNEKLFF. Written as DNA, the CDR3 is TGTGCCAGCTCGCGCTGGCAGGGCACAACTAATGAAAAACTGTTTTTT.

This chain joins TRBV6-6 and TRBJ2-7; D might be TRBD2 (5 bases). The germline gives CDR1 MNHNY, CDR2 SVGAGI (reference sequence). The CDR3 is made up of 16 amino acids. V lost 3 bases and J 0 bases, leaving 15 bases between the germline ends. CDR3 region: CASSYLATLSSYEQYF. The CDR3 nucleotides read TGTGCCAGCAGTTATTTAGCGACGTTGAGCTCCTACGAGCAGTACTTC.

The rearrangement links TRBV27 to TRBJ1-2; TRBD1 agrees at 7 bases. Germline CDR1 MNHEY, CDR2 SMNVEV (reference sequence). V lost 6 bases to trimming and J lost 5 bases; unmatched junction nucleotides: 9. This CDR3 is 14 amino acids long. CDR3 in DNA: TGTGCCAGCAGGTTAACGGGGACAGAGTATGGCTACACCTTC. Amino acids: CASRLTGTEYGYTF.

The CDR3 loop is CASSQLLLSGGTFSIQYF. The CDR3 coding sequence is TGTGCCAGCAGCCAGCTCCTCTTGAGTGGGGGGACGTTCAGCATTCAGTACTTC. The chain combines TRBV4-2 with TRBJ2-4, with D possibly being TRBD2 (6 bases). Germline V gene lookup returns CDR1 LGHNA and CDR2 YNFKEQ. The germline V and J ends were trimmed by 3 bases and 9 bases, with 27 bases remaining between them. The CDR3 length is 18 residues.

By share, this clone counts as medium-sized. The V call is TRBV6-2 or TRBV6-3, the J call TRBJ1-2; TRBD1 is a possible D gene (6 bases). The CDR3 is 16 amino acids. The V end was cut by 5 bases, the J end by 5 bases, with 21 bases between. Germline values: CDR1 MNHEY, CDR2 SVGEGT. CDR3 bases: TGTGCCAGCAGTCCCCCAAACGACAGGCCGACTTATGGCTACACCTTC. Translating gives CASSPPNDRPTYGYTF.

J is TRBJ1-3 and V is TRBV18, with D perhaps TRBD1 (5 bases). The ends were cut back, 2 bases at V and 0 bases at J, with 5 bases in the middle. Germline V gene data show CDR1 as KGHSH and CDR2 as LQKENI. CDR3 length: 14 amino acids. CDR3 in DNA: TGTGCCAGCTCACCAGGACACTCTGGAAACACCATATATTTT. Amino acids: CASSPGHSGNTIYF.

This sequence joins TRBV5-1 and TRBJ1-2, with TRBD1 as a possible D gene (5 bases). Germline CDR1 SGHRS, CDR2 YFSETQ. V was clipped by 1 base and J by 4 bases, with 8 bases between them. This CDR3 has 13 amino acids. The CDR3 DNA reads TGCGCCAGCAGCTTGCTGGGGGGCTATGGCTACACCTTC. Protein sequence: CASSLLGGYGYTF.

In this sample, this clone turned up once. This sequence joins TRBV6-5 and TRBJ2-2; D is unclear. This CDR3 is built from 14 residues. V was cut by 2 bases and J by 5 bases, with 9 bases left in between. Germline V gene sequence: CDR1 MNHEY, CDR2 SVGAGI. Here the CDR3 DNA reads TGTGCCAGCAGTTACAACAGTCTTACCGGGGAGCTGTTTTTT. Translation: CASSYNSLTGELFF.

The rearrangement joins TRBV29-1 to TRBJ1-2; 7 bases match TRBD1. This CDR3 has 13 amino acids. The J segment lost 2 bases and the V segment lost 5 bases, leaving 5 bases of the junction unmatched. The germline CDR1 and CDR2 sequences are SQVTM and ANQGSEA. In nucleotides, the CDR3 is TGCAGCGTTCTGGGACAGCTAAACTATGGCTACACCTTC. Translation: CSVLGQLNYGYTF.

This chain uses TRBV12-3 or TRBV12-4 with TRBJ2-3; D may be TRBD1 (5 bases). V was clipped by 10 bases and J by 1 base, with 12 bases between them. This CDR3 has 13 residues. The CDR3 region is CATEGARTDTQYF. The DNA of the CDR3 is TGTGCCACCGAAGGGGCCCGCACAGATACGCAGTATTTT.

This clone has only one observation. The chain carries TRBV6-4 and TRBJ2-2; TRBD1 matches at 7 bases. The CDR3 length is 13 residues. Germline values: CDR1 MRHNA, CDR2 SNTAGT. The J segment lost 5 bases and the V segment lost 5 bases, leaving 2 bases of the junction unmatched. CDR3 sequence reads: CASSIQGTGELFF. CDR3 sequence (DNA): TGTGCCAGCAGTATACAGGGGACCGGGGAGCTGTTTTTT.

The J gene is TRBJ1-1, the V gene TRBV10-3; TRBD1 matches 7 bases. V lost 3 bases, J lost 0 bases, and 7 bases stayed unmatched. Looked up from germline, CDR1 is ENHRY and CDR2 is SYGVKD. The CDR3 runs 16 residues. CDR3 nucleotides: TGTGCCATCAGTGATTACCCGGGACAGATGAACACTGAAGCTTTCTTT. This translates into CAISDYPGQMNTEAFF.

This chain links TRBV13 with TRBJ2-7, with D perhaps matching TRBD1 (7 bases). Trimming removed 5 bases at V and 3 bases at J, with 8 bases between. The length of the CDR3 is 12 residues. Germline V gene lookup returns CDR1 PRHDT and CDR2 FYEKMQ (reference sequence). CDR3 nucleotide sequence: TGTGCCAGCAGCCAGGGGGGCTACGAGCAGTACTTC. This encodes CASSQGGYEQYF. Full variable domain (missing parts from reference TRBV13 and TRBJ2-7): AAGVIQSPRHLIKEKRETATLKCYPIPRHDTVYWYQQGPGQDPQFLISFYEKMQSDKGSIPDRFSAQQFSDYHSELNMSSLELGDSALYFCASSQGGYEQYFGPGTRLTVT.

The chain uses TRBV6-2 or TRBV6-3 and TRBJ2-2, with 11 bases that match TRBD2. V gave up 2 bases and J gave up 5 bases; unmatched junction bases: 10. The CDR3 runs to 18 residues. Germline-derived CDR1 and CDR2 are MNHEY and SVGEGT. The CDR3 loop is CASSYPGTSGDTTGELFF. CDR3 DNA sequence: TGTGCCAGCAGTTACCCCGGGACTAGCGGAGATACAACCGGGGAGCTGTTTTTT.

The chain combines TRBV5-8 with TRBJ2-5; D not certain. The ends were cut back, 0 bases at V and 2 bases at J, with 11 bases in the middle. CDR1 SGHTS and CDR2 YDEGEE come from the germline V gene. The CDR3 has 15 residues. As DNA, the CDR3 is TGTGCCAGCAGCTTGGAAGGTCAGACACAAGAGACCCAGTACTTC. Its protein is CASSLEGQTQETQYF.

The chain combines TRBV24-1 with TRBJ2-3; 7 bases map to TRBD1. This CDR3 has 15 residues. The germline CDR1 and CDR2 sequences are KGHDR and SFDVKD. V shed 7 bases and J 1 base; nucleotides not matched to a gene: 7. CDR3 in DNA: TGTGCCACCAGCGGGACAGCAGAGGGCACAGATACGCAGTATTTT. Translated: CATSGTAEGTDTQYF.

The chain has TRBV9 and TRBJ1-6; a possible D gene is TRBD1 (6 bases). Trimming took 4 bases from V and 2 from J, leaving 13 bases between them. CDR3 length equals 16 residues. CDR1 is SGDLS and CDR2 is YYNGEE in the germline V gene. The CDR3 is CASSQQGSPYNSPLHF. The CDR3 DNA follows: TGTGCCAGCAGCCAACAGGGTTCTCCCTATAATTCACCCCTCCACTTT.

The sample holds one count of this clone. The chain couples TRBV21-1 to TRBJ2-5; the listed D gene, TRBD2, was not tested against the DNA. TRBV21-1 represents a pseudogene. The CDR3 runs to 17 residues. The CDR3 is CASSPWGLAGGPETQYF. DNA for the CDR3: TGTGCCAGCAGCCCTTGGGGACTAGCGGGGGGGCCGGAGACCCAGTACTTC.

This sequence joins TRBV4-1 and TRBJ2-7; no reliable D call. Germline assignment: CDR1 MGHRA and CDR2 YSYEKL. CDR3 length: 11 residues. Trimming shortened V by 4 bases and J by 5 bases, and 6 bases separated the two germline ends. The CDR3 coding sequence is TGCGCCAGCAGCCCAGGAAACGAGCAGTACTTC. Amino acid sequence: CASSPGNEQYF.

This clone was observed a single time. The chain recombines TRBV3-1 (or the pseudogene TRBV3-2) with TRBJ2-1; D possibly corresponds to TRBD2 (5 bases). Trimming shortened V by 3 bases and J by 4 bases, and 13 bases separated the two germline ends. The CDR3 sequence is 15 residues long. Germline values: CDR1 LGHDT, CDR2 YNNKEL (reference sequence). The CDR3 protein is CASSQRALLYNEQFF. CDR3 in DNA: TGTGCCAGCAGCCAGAGGGCATTGCTTTACAATGAGCAGTTCTTC.